Listed here is a single TCR beta chain. Its antigen is unknown. The record originates from a study of graft-versus-host responses after intestinal transplantation. The V gene's germline CDR1 is SGHRS and CDR2 YFSETQ. V lost 4 bases to trimming and J lost 8 bases; unmatched junction nucleotides: 9. The CDR3 extends over 14 amino acids. Clones were sequenced by immunoSEQ multiplex PCR, and TCRdb holds only the in-frame ones, with some missing. Seen here are tens of thousands of clones, about nine tenths observed once, and the top ten hold 0.09% to 0.1%. Notes on the study in general: GvH clones detected in recipient marrow included some appearing first in ileum or blood. Circulating GvH clones peaking coincided with falling HvG clones soon after transplant.

The clonotype comes from a human donor who received an intestinal transplant. V and J are TRBV5-1 and TRBJ2-1; 7 nucleotides align to TRBD2. Sequences were derived from unstimulated CD4+ T cells sorted from spleen or lymph node cells, sampled before intestinal transplant. CDR3 loop: CASSPRDYFHEQFF. The CDR3 region has the DNA TGCGCCAGCAGCCCCCGGGACTACTTCCATGAGCAGTTCTTC.